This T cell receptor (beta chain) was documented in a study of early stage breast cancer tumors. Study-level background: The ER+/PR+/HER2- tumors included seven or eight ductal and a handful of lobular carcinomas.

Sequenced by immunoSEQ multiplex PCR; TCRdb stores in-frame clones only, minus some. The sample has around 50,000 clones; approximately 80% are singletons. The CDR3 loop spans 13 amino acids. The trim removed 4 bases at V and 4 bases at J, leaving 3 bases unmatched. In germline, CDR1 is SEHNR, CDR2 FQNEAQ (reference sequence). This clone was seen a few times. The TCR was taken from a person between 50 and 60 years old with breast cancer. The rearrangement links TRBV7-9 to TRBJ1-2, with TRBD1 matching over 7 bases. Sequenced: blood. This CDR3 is CASSYGTVYGYTF. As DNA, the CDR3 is TGTGCCAGCAGCTACGGGACAGTCTATGGCTACACCTTC.